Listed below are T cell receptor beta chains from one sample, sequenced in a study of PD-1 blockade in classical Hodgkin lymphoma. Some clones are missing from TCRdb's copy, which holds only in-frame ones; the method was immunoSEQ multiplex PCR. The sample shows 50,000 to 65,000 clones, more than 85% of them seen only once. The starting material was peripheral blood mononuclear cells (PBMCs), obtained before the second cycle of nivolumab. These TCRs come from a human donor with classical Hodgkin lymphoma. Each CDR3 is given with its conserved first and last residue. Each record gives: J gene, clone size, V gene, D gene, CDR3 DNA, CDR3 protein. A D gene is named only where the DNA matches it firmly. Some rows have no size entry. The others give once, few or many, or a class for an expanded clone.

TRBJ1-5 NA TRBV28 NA TGTGCCAGCAGTTTATTGGGATCCAGGGGAGGGGGTCAGCCCCAGCATTTT CASSLLGSRGGGQPQHF
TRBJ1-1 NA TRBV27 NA TGTGCCAGCAGTTTATCCAGGGGCGACACTGAAGCTTTCTTT CASSLSRGDTEAFF
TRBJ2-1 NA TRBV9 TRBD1 TGTGCCAGCAGCGTAGGAGGGGGCCCCTCCTACAATGAGCAGTTCTTC CASSVGGGPSYNEQFF
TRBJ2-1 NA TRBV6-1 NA TGTGCCAGCAGTGAAGGGATTAGCGTCCTAGACAATGAGCAGTTCTTC CASSEGISVLDNEQFF
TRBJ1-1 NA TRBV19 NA TGTGCCAGTAGTATATGGGGGGAGACTGAAGCTTTCTTT CASSIWGETEAFF
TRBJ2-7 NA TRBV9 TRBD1 TGTGCCAGCAGCGTCGGACAGGGTTACAACGAGCAGTACTTC CASSVGQGYNEQYF
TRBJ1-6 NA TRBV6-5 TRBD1 TGTGCCAGCAACGACAGGGTGAACTATAATTCACCCCTCCACTTT CASNDRVNYNSPLHF
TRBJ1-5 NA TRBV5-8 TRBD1 TGTGCCAGCAGCACCGACAGGGGCGCTAATCAGCCCCAGCATTTT CASSTDRGANQPQHF
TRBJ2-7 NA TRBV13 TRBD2 TGTGCCAGCAGCCCAAGACTCCCGGGACTAGCGGCATCCTACGAGCAGTACTTC CASSPRLPGLAASYEQYF
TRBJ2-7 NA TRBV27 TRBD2 TGTGCCAGCAGTTTACGGACTAGCGGGAGGAGGCAGTACTTC CASSLRTSGRRQYF
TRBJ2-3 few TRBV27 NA TGTGCCAGCAGCACCTCATTTGATACGCAGTATTTT CASSTSFDTQYF
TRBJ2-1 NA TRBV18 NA TGTGCCAGCTCACCCTCTCCAGATGAGCAGTTCTTC CASSPSPDEQFF
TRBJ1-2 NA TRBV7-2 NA TGTGCCAGCAGCTTAATCCGCGGGGCTTATGGCTACACCTTC CASSLIRGAYGYTF
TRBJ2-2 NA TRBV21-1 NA TGTGCCAGCAGCAACCTCCTCACCGGGACAGGGGACACCGGGGAGCTGTTTTTT CASSNLLTGTGDTGELFF
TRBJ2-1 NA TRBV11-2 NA TGTGCCAGCAGCTTAGTATATATAGCCTACAATGAGCAGTTCTTC CASSLVYIAYNEQFF
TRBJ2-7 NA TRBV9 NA TGTGCCAGCAGCGTAGAGCTCGGGGTATACGAGCAGTACTTC CASSVELGVYEQYF
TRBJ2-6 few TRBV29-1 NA TGCAGCGTTGACAGCTCTGGGGCCAACGTCCTGACTTTC CSVDSSGANVLTF
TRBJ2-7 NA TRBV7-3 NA TGTGCCAGCAGCTCATCGCCCGGCTACGAGCAGTACTTC CASSSSPGYEQYF
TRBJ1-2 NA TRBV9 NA TGTGCCAGCAGCGACGACCCAGGGCGGGATGGCTACACCTTC CASSDDPGRDGYTF
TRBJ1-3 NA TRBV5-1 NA TGCGCCAGCAGCCCCCTTGGTCCGACCTCTGGAAACACCATATATTTT CASSPLGPTSGNTIYF
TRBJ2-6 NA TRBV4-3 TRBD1 TGCGCCAGCAGTCGGACAGGGGCTGGGGCCAACGTCCTGACTTTC CASSRTGAGANVLTF
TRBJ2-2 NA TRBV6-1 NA TGTGCCAGCAGTGCCCAAGGGGCAGGTAGCACCGGGGAGCTGTTTTTT CASSAQGAGSTGELFF
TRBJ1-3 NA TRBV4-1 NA TGCGCCAGCAGCCAAGATGCCGAGAGCTCTGGAAACACCATATATTTT CASSQDAESSGNTIYF
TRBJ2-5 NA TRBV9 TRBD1 TGTGCCAGCAGCCCATCGGTGGGGACAGGGGGGGATCGGGAGACCCAGTACTTC CASSPSVGTGGDRETQYF